Presented here are 4 T cell receptor beta chains from one specimen sequenced in a study of cytomegalovirus exposure and HLA in healthy donors. Primers for the PCR totalled 60 Vbeta and 13 Jbeta. Profiling relied on immunoSEQ multiplex PCR, and the TCRdb table lists in-frame clones only, not all of them. The table shows about 65,000 clones, with less than 65% occurring only once. The sample was PBMCs. Receptor source: a man aged 30 to 39 in good health and CMV-seronegative.

The chain joins TRBV7-8 to TRBJ2-3, with TRBD2 identical over 8 bases. CDR3 length: 18 amino acids. V was clipped by 3 bases and J by 4 bases; unmatched bases: 15. Germline lookup yields CDR1 SGHVS and CDR2 FQNEAQ. CDR3 nucleotides: TGTGCCAGCAGCTTTAAAGATTCCCCCGGGGGGGCAGCAGATACGCAGTATTTT. It translates to CASSFKDSPGGAADTQYF.

The chain couples TRBV29-1 to TRBJ1-1; D may be TRBD1 (5 bases). CDR3 size: 13 residues. Germline assignment: CDR1 SQVTM and CDR2 ANQGSEA. The ends were cut back, 0 bases at V and 4 bases at J, with 9 bases in the middle. The CDR3 loop reads CSVEEGGGTEAFF. CDR3 sequence (DNA): TGCAGCGTTGAAGAGGGCGGGGGCACTGAAGCTTTCTTT.

This CDR3 is CASSEETPYGYTF. The CDR3 nucleotides are TGTGCCAGCAGTGAAGAGACACCCTATGGCTACACCTTC. V gene TRBV2 combines with J gene TRBJ1-2; no firm D call. The germline V gene encodes CDR1 SNHLY and CDR2 FYNNEI. This CDR3 region has 13 residues. V lost 1 base and J lost 4, with 7 bases in between.

The V and J genes are TRBV4-2 and TRBJ1-2; perhaps TRBD1 as D (6 bases). Per the germline V gene, CDR1 is LGHNA and CDR2 is YNFKEQ. Between the trimmed V and J ends, which lost 0 bases and 4 bases, there was a span of 9 bases. The CDR3 runs to 14 residues. As DNA, the CDR3 is TGTGCCAGCAGCCAAGACACAGGGAGCTATGGCTACACCTTC. This codes for CASSQDTGSYGYTF.